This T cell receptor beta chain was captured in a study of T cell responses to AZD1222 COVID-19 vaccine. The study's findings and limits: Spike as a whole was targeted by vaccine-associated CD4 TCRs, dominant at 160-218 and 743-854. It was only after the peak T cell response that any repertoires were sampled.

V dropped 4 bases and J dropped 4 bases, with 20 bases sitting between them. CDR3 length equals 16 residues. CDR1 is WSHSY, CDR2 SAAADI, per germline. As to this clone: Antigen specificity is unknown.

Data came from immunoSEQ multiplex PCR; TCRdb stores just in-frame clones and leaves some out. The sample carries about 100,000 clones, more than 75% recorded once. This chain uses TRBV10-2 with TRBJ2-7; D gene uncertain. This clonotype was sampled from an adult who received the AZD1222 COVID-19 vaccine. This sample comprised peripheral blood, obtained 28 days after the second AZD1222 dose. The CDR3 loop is CASSGLERPGGYEQYF. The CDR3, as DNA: TGCGCCAGCAGTGGGTTAGAAAGGCCGGGCGGATACGAGCAGTACTTC.